Sequencing of this T cell receptor (beta chain) was carried out in a study of blood T cell repertoires in COVID-19. Study in general: Acute and convalescent COVID-19 samples came from the United States, Italy and Spain. Sample material is recorded as cDNA or gDNA derived from T cells, B-cell-depleted T cells, or PBMCs.

This clone was counted between two and nine times. As processed by the authors: Estimation of nucleated cell counts was performed using reference gene primer amplification. Profiling relied on immunoSEQ multiplex PCR, and the TCRdb table lists in-frame clones only, not all of them. V, J and clone size reflect that table, while D and trimming were determined from the DNA. The sample includes approximately 140,000 clones, around 79% seen only once; the top ten take about 3.6%. The V gene's germline CDR1 is LNHDA and CDR2 SQIVND (reference sequence). This CDR3 spans 15 amino acids. V shed 8 bases, J shed 2 bases, and the junction held 11 bases outside the gene matches.

This sequence was found in a man in his 60s with acute or convalescent COVID-19. The sample was peripheral blood. The chain is built from TRBV19 and TRBJ1-1; TRBD1 agrees at 7 bases. The DNA of the CDR3 is TGTGCCAGTGCTCTAGGGACAGTTGGAAACACTGAAGCTTTCTTT. Its translation: CASALGTVGNTEAFF.